This passage covers 17 T cell receptor beta chains from one sample sequenced in a study of cytomegalovirus exposure and HLA in healthy donors. Repertoires were generated with immunoSEQ multiplex PCR, while TCRdb's copy carries only in-frame clones and drops some. Altogether under 200,000 clones are present, around 84% being singletons, with the ten largest covering under 7.5%. The material sequenced was PBMCs. The receptors stem from a man aged 18 to 30 in good health and CMV-seropositive.

This chain uses TRBV4-3 with TRBJ2-1, with 11 nucleotides matching TRBD2. This CDR3 comprises 15 residues. The V gene's germline CDR1 is LGHNA and CDR2 YSLEER. The ends lost 5 bases at V and 6 bases at J; junction bases unmatched: 6. CDR3 coding DNA: TGCGCCAGCAGCGGTTTAGCGGGAGGGCCCAATGAGCAGTTCTTC. This translates into CASSGLAGGPNEQFF.

The chain couples TRBV6-5 to TRBJ2-5; TRBD2 matches 10 bases. V lost 5 bases and J lost 4; bases outside the gene matches: 4. Germline loops: CDR1 MNHEY, CDR2 SVGAGI. The CDR3 is 14 residues long. The CDR3 protein is CASSTGLARETQYF. DNA of the CDR3: TGTGCCAGCAGTACGGGACTAGCGAGAGAGACCCAGTACTTC.

A few counts support this clone. The chain recombines TRBV11-2 with TRBJ2-7, with 8 positions matching TRBD1. Trimming cost V 1 base and J 6 bases; bases outside gene matches: 2. Germline values: CDR1 SGHAT, CDR2 FQNNGV. The CDR3 has 13 amino acids. The CDR3 region is CASSLVDRGEQYF. The CDR3 nucleotides are TGTGCCAGCAGCTTAGTCGACAGGGGCGAGCAGTACTTC.

This clone was observed a single time. The rearrangement joins TRBV30 to TRBJ2-3, with a tentative D call TRBD2 (7 bases). CDR3 length: 14 residues. The germline V gene has CDR1 GTSNPN and CDR2 SVGIG (reference sequence). V lost 0 bases, J lost 1 base, and 8 bases lay in between. CDR3 nucleotide sequence: TGTGCCTGGAGTGTAGGGGGGGGCACAGATACGCAGTATTTT. Translated: CAWSVGGGTDTQYF.

The chain joins TRBV10-3 to TRBJ2-1, with TRBD1 as a possible D gene (6 bases). The CDR3 runs to 12 residues. CDR1 is ENHRY and CDR2 is SYGVKD in the germline V gene. V lost 11 bases and J 7 bases, leaving 15 bases between the germline ends. CDR3 coding DNA: TGTGCCGCCAGGACAGAGGCAAATGAGCAGTTCTTC. It codes for CAARTEANEQFF.

The chain recombines TRBV28 with TRBJ2-3, with 9 bases matching TRBD2. This CDR3 contains 15 residues. After removal of 3 bases from V and 6 bases from J, the junction contained 7 bases not matched to a gene. CDR1 is MDHEN, CDR2 SYDVKM, per germline. CDR3 amino acids: CASSFGGRAVDTQYF. In DNA, the CDR3 is TGTGCCAGCAGTTTTGGCGGGAGGGCCGTGGATACGCAGTATTTT.

The CDR3 sequence: CALTTGQGSYEQYF. The DNA of the CDR3 is TGTGCCCTCACCACGGGACAGGGGTCCTACGAGCAGTACTTC. The chain links TRBV28 to TRBJ2-7, with TRBD1 identical over 10 bases. The length of the CDR3 is 14 residues. Germline lookup yields CDR1 MDHEN and CDR2 SYDVKM. The V gene end was trimmed by 11 bases and the J gene end by 1 base; junction bases not matched to a gene: 8. The full variable domain, in which reference TRBV28 and TRBJ2-7 provide the parts outside the CDR3, is DVKVTQSSRYLVKRTGEKVFLECVQDMDHENMFWYRQDPGLGLRLIYFSYDVKMKEKGDIPEGYSVSREKKERFSLILESASTNQTSMYLCALTTGQGSYEQYFGPGTRLTVT.

This sequence joins TRBV15 and TRBJ2-5; TRBD2 matches 14 bases. The germline V gene has CDR1 LNHNV and CDR2 YYDKDF (reference sequence). This CDR3 comprises 15 residues. Trimming cost V 5 bases and J 5 bases; bases outside gene matches: 4. The CDR3 reads CATSVGTSGSETQYF. The CDR3 nucleotides are TGTGCCACCAGCGTCGGGACTAGCGGGAGCGAGACCCAGTACTTC.

The V gene is TRBV5-1, the J gene TRBJ1-1; no clear D gene. The CDR3 is 13 residues long. Deletions cut 3 bases from V and 0 bases from J, with 6 bases between. Germline loops: CDR1 SGHRS, CDR2 YFSETQ. In DNA, the CDR3 is TGCGCCAGCAGCTGGGGAGTGAACACTGAAGCTTTCTTT. Amino acids: CASSWGVNTEAFF.

The rearrangement joins TRBV28 to TRBJ2-7; TRBD1 aligns across 9 bases. CDR1 is MDHEN, CDR2 SYDVKM, per germline. The CDR3 consists of 15 residues. V lost 4 bases to trimming and J lost 2 bases; unmatched junction nucleotides: 6. CDR3 in DNA: TGTGCCAGCAGTTACAGGGGGCGACCCGCCTACGAGCAGTACTTC. This sequence encodes CASSYRGRPAYEQYF.

The gene calls are TRBV9 and TRBJ2-3; 7 nucleotides match TRBD2. The CDR3 consists of 16 residues. V lost 2 bases, J lost 1 base, and 7 bases stayed unmatched. CDR1 and CDR2 from the germline V gene are SGDLS and YYNGEE. The CDR3 loop reads CASSVGAGKGTDTQYF. In nucleotides, the CDR3 is TGTGCCAGCAGCGTGGGAGCGGGAAAAGGCACAGATACGCAGTATTTT.

This clone was detected only once. The V call is TRBV5-6, the J call TRBJ2-7; perhaps TRBD1 as D (5 bases). Germline V gives CDR1 SGHDT, CDR2 YYEEEE. Trimming removed 4 bases from V and 5 bases from J, with 10 bases in between. The CDR3 sequence is 12 residues long. The CDR3 is CASSGQGNEQYF. DNA of the CDR3: TGTGCCAGCAGCGGGCAGGGTAACGAGCAGTACTTC. Complete variable domain (other parts from reference TRBV5-6 and TRBJ2-7): DAGVTQSPTHLIKTRGQQVTLRCSPKSGHDTVSWYQQALGQGPQFIFQYYEEEERQRGNFPDRFSGHQFPNYSSELNVNALLLGDSALYLCASSGQGNEQYFGPGTRLTVT.

The J gene is TRBJ2-2, the V gene TRBV5-1; 11 bases agree with TRBD2. The CDR3 is 18 residues long. V was clipped by 3 bases and J by 5 bases; unmatched bases: 12. Germline V lookup: CDR1 SGHRS, CDR2 YFSETQ. As DNA, the CDR3 is TGCGCCAGCAGCTCCTCGGTAGCGGGAGGGCCGAGGACCGGGGAGCTGTTTTTT. Protein sequence: CASSSSVAGGPRTGELFF.

The CDR3, as DNA: TGCGCCAGCAGCCAGGGAAGACAGAGCAATCAGCCCCAGCATTTT. The encoded protein is CASSQGRQSNQPQHF. The chain joins TRBV4-3 to TRBJ1-5, with TRBD1 as a possible D gene (5 bases). CDR3 length: 15 amino acids. Per germline, CDR1 LGHNA and CDR2 YSLEER. Trimming removed 3 bases from V and 1 base from J, with 10 bases in between.

This chain uses TRBV7-2 with TRBJ2-7; 8 bases agree with TRBD2. The CDR3 extends over 14 amino acids. Trimming at V came to 2 bases and at J to 4 bases, leaving 4 bases not matched to a gene. The germline gives CDR1 SGHTA, CDR2 FQGNSA. This CDR3 is CASSLRASGYEQYF. CDR3 nucleotide sequence: TGTGCCAGCAGCTTAAGAGCTAGCGGGTACGAGCAGTACTTC.

The V call is TRBV7-8, the J call TRBJ2-2, with D perhaps TRBD2 (6 bases). V was pared by 0 bases and J by 2 bases, with 7 bases between. CDR1 is SGHVS, CDR2 FQNEAQ, per germline. This CDR3 spans 15 amino acids. CDR3 amino acids: CASSLAGGNTGELFF. CDR3 bases: TGTGCCAGCAGCTTAGCGGGGGGTAACACCGGGGAGCTGTTTTTT.

The V and J genes are TRBV6-1 and TRBJ1-1; D is ambiguous. V lost 10 bases and J 11 bases, leaving 17 bases between the germline ends. The CDR3 contains 11 residues. CDR1 MNHNS and CDR2 SASEGT come from the germline V gene. CDR3 DNA sequence: TGTGCCACCAATGGTGCCGGGTGGGCTTTCTTT. This translates into CATNGAGWAFF.